This TCR beta chain comes out of a study of cytomegalovirus exposure and HLA in healthy donors. The CDR3 contains 13 residues. CDR1 SNHLY and CDR2 FYNNEI come from the germline V gene. V lost 6 bases, J lost 0 bases, and 8 bases lay in between. PCR employed 60 Vbeta and 13 Jbeta primers. Only in-frame clones appear in the TCRdb table, and some are missing; sequencing was by immunoSEQ multiplex PCR. The sample records a few hundred thousand clones, approximately 80% being singletons. At sampling all donors were nominally healthy, likely with unrecorded immune exposures. In regard to this clone: Its antigen remains unidentified.

General study findings and limits: A later analysis found that most CMV-associated TCR beta chains appeared HLA-restricted.

Specimen: PBMCs. This chain connects TRBV2 to TRBJ1-2; D perhaps matches TRBD1 (6 bases). This TCR was sampled from a woman in her forties in good health and CMV-seronegative. DNA of the CDR3: TGTGCCAGCAGCGGACAGCCTAACTATGGCTACACCTTC. Protein sequence: CASSGQPNYGYTF.